This T cell receptor (beta chain) originates from a study of cytomegalovirus exposure and HLA in healthy donors. With respect to this clone: Its target is unknown.

In the PCR, 60 Vbeta and 13 Jbeta primers were used. TCRdb's table, derived via immunoSEQ multiplex PCR, lists solely in-frame clones and lacks some. The profile shows about 200,000 clones, 65% to 80% of them singletons. This CDR3 contains 14 residues. The germline V gene encodes CDR1 KGHSH and CDR2 LQKENI. V lost 3 bases, J lost 2 bases, and 10 bases lay in between. Whole-study findings and limits: Apart from CMV serostatus, no immune exposure information was available. Earlier analysis found most TCR beta V segments productive about 87% or about 30% of the time.

The sequence was obtained from a girl aged 2-15 years in good health and CMV-seronegative. This rearrangement joins TRBV18 to TRBJ2-5; no definite D call. Source material: PBMCs. CDR3 loop: CASSPVAPQETQYF. CDR3 DNA sequence: TGTGCCAGCTCACCGGTGGCACCGCAAGAGACCCAGTACTTC.